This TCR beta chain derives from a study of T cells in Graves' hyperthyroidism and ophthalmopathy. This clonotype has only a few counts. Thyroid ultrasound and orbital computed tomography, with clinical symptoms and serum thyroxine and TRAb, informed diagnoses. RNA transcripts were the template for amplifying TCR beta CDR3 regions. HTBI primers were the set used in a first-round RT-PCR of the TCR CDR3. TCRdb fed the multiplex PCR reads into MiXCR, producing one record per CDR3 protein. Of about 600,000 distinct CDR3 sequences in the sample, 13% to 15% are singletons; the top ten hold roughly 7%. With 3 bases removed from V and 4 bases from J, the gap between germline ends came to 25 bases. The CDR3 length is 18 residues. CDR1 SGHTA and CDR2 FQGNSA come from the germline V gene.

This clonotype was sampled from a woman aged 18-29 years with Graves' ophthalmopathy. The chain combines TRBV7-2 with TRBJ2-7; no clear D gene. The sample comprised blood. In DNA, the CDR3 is TGTGCCAGCAGCTTTGGGTGGGCAGGCCCCTATTCCATATACGAGCAGTACTTC. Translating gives CASSFGWAGPYSIYEQYF.